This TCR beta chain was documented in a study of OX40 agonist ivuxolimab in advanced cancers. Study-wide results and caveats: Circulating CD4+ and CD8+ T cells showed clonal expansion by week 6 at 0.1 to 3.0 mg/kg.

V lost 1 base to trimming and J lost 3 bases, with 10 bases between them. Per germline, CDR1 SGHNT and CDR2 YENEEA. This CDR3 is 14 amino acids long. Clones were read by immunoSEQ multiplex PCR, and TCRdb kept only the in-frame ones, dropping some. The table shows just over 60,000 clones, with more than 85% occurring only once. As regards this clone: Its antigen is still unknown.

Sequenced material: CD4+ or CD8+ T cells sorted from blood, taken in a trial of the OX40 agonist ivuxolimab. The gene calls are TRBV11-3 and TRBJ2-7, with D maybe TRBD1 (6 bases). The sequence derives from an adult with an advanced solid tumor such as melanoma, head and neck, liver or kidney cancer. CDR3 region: CASSLVGARYEQYF. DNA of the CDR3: TGTGCCAGCAGCTTAGTGGGGGCTCGCTACGAGCAGTACTTC.